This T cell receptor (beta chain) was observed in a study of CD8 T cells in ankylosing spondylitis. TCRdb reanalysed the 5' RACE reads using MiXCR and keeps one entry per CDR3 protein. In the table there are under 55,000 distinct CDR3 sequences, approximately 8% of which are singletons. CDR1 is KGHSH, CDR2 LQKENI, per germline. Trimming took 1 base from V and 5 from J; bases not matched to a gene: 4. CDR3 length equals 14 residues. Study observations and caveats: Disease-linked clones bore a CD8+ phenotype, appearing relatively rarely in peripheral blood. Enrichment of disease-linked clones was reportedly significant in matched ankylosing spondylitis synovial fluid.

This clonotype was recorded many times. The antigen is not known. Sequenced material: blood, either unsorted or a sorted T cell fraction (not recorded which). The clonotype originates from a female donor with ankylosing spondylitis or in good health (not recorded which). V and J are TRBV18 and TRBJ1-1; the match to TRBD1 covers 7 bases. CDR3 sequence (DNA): TGTGCCAGCTCACCACTAACAGGGGAGACTGAAGCTTTCTTT. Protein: CASSPLTGETEAFF. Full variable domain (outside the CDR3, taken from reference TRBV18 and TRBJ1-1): NAGVMQNPRHLVRRRGQEARLRCSPMKGHSHVYWYRQLPEEGLKFMVYLQKENIIDESGMPKERFSAEFPKEGPSILRIQQVVRGDSAAYFCASSPLTGETEAFFGQGTRLTVV.